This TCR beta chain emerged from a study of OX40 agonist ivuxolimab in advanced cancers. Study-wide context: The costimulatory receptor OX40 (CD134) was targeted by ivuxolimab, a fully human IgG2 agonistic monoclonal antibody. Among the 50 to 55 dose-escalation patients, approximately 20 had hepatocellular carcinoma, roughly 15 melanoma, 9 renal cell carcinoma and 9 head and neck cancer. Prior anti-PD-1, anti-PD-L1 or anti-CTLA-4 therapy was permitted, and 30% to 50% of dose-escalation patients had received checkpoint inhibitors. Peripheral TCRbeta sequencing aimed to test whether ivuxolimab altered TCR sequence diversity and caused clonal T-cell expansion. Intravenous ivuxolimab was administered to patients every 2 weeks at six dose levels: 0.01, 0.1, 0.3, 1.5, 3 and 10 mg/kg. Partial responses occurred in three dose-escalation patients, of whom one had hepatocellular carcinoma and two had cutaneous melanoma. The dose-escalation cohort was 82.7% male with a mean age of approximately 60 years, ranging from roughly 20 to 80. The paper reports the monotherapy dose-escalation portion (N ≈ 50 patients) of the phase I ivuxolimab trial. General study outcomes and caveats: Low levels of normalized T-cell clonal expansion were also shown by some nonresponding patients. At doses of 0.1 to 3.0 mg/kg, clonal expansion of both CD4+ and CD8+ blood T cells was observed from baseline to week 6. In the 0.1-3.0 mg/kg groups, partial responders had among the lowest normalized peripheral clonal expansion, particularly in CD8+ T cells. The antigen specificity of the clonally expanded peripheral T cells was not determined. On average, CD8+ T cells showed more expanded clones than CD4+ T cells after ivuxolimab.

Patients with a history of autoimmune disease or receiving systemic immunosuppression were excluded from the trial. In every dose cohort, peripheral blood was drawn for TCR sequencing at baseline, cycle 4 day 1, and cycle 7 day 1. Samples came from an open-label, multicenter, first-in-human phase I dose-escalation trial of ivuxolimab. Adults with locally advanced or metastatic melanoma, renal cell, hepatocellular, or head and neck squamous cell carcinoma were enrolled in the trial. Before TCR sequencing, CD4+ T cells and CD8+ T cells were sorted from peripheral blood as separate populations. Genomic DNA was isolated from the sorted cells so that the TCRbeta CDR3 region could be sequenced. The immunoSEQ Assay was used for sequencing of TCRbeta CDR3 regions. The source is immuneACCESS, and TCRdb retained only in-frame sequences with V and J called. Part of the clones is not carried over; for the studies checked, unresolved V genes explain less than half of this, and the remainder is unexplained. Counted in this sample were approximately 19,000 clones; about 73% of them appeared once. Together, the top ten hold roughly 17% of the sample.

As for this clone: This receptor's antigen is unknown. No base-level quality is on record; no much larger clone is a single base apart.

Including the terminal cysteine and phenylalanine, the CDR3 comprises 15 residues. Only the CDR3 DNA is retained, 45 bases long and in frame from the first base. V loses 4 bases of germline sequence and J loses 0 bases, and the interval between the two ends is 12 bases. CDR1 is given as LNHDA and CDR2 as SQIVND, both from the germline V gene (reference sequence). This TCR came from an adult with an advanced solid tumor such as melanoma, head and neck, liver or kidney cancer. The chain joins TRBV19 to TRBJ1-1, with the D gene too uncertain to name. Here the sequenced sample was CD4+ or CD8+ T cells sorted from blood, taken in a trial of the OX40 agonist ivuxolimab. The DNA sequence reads TGTGCCAGTAGTACCCCCGGCAGTATGAACACTGAAGCTTTCTTT. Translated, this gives CASSTPGSMNTEAFF.